This entry describes one T cell receptor (beta chain). Its antigen is unknown. This record belongs to a study of T cell repertoires in cytomegalovirus infection. About the research overall: HLA-B-restricted CMV epitopes that are well studied were used alongside recently identified HLA-C-restricted ones. Indications of both CMV infection and matching HLA type were provided by public TCR beta signatures. Findings of the study overall: The ex vivo response was dominated by HLA-C-restricted CMV-specific TCR beta clonotypes. Accumulated public TCR beta family frequency recognized individuals carrying CMV together with the relevant HLA.

TCRdb used MiXCR to reprocess the reads, holding one entry per CDR3 protein. This sample yields 650,000 to 900,000 distinct CDR3 sequences, of which around a third are seen a single time; 12% belongs to the top ten. Looked up from germline, CDR1 is SGHDT and CDR2 is YYEEEE. Trimming left V 7 bases short and J 4 bases short, with 14 bases between. CDR3 length equals 13 residues. This rearrangement joins TRBV5-6 to TRBJ1-1; D not resolved. This clonotype was sampled from a human donor in good health (CMV status not recorded). Some clones in this sample may be carry-over from other donors' samples. Sample: cultured CD8+ T cells from PBMCs, taken from culture after CMV antigen stimulation. CDR3 loop: CASEVAGGTEAFF. Written as DNA, the CDR3 is TGTGCCAGCGAGGTGGCGGGTGGCACTGAAGCTTTCTTT.